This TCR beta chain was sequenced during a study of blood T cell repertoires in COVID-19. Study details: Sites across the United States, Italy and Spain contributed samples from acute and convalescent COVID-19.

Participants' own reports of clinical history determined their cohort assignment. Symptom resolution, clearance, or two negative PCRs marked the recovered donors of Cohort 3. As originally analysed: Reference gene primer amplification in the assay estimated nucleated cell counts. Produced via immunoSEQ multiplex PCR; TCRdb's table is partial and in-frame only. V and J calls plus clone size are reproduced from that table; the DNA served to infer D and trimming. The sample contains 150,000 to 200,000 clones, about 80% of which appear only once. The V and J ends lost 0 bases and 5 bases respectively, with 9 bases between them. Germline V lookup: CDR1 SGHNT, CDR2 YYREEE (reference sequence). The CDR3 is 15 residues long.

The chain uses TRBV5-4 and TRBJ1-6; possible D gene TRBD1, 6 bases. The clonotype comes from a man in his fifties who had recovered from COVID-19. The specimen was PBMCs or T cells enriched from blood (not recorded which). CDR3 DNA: TGTGCCAGCAGCTTGGTGGCAGGGGATAATTCACCCCTCCACTTT. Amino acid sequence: CASSLVAGDNSPLHF.